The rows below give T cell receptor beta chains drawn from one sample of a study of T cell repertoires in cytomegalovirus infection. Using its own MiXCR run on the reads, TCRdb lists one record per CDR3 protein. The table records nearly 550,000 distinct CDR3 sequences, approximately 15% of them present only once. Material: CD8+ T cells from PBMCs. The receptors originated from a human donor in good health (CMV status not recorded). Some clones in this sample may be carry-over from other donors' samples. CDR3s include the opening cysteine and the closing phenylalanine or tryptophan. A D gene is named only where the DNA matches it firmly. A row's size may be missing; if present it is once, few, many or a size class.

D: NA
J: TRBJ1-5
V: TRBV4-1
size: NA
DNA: TGCGCCAGCAGCCAATCAGGGTCAAATCAGCCCCAGCATTTT
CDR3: CASSQSGSNQPQHF

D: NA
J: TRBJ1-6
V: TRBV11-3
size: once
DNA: TGTGCCAGCAGCTTAGATGCGCTTTCACCCCTCCACTTT
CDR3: CASSLDALSPLHF

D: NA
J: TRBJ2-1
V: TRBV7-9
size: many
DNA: TGTGCCAGCAGCTTACCCCGAGATCCAAAGCAGTTCTTC
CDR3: CASSLPRDPKQFF

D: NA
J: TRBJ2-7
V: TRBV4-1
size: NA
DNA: TGCGCCAGCAGCCATAACGTCGGGGACTACGAGCAGTACTTC
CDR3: CASSHNVGDYEQYF

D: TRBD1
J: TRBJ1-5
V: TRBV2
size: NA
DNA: TGTGCCAGCAGTGAAAGAGGAGGGGGCAGTAATCAGCCCCAGCATTTT
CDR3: CASSERGGGSNQPQHF

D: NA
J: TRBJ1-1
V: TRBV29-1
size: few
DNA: TGCAGCGTTGCCTATATATCAGAGAACACTGAAGCTTTCTTT
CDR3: CSVAYISENTEAFF

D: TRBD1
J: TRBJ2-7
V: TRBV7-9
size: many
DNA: TGTGCCAGTGACAGGGAAAGCTACGAGCAGTACTTC
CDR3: CASDRESYEQYF

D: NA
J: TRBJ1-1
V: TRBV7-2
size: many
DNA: TGTGCCAGCAGCCCCAAGCGGGCGGTGAACACTGAAGCTTTCTTT
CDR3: CASSPKRAVNTEAFF

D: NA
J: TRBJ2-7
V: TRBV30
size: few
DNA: TGTGCCTGGACAGTGAACAGGGCCGAGCAGTACTTC
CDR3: CAWTVNRAEQYF

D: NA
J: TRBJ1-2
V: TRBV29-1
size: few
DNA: TGCAGCGTTGAACCGGGGAAAAGTCCTGGCTACACCTTC
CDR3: CSVEPGKSPGYTF

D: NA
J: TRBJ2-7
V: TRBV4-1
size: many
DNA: TGCGCCAGCAGCCAAGGGGGGAGTAGCTACGAGCAGTACTTC
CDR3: CASSQGGSSYEQYF

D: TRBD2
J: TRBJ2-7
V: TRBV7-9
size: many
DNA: TGTGCCTGCGGGGGGGACCTAACCTACGAGCAGTACTTC
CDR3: CACGGDLTYEQYF

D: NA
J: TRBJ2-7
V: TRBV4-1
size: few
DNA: TGCGCCAGCAGCCAAGACCCCGGGACAAGGGACGAGCAGTACTTC
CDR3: CASSQDPGTRDEQYF

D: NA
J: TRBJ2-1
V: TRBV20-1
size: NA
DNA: TGCAGTGCTAGAGTTCGGGAAGGGGGTGAGCAGTTCTTC
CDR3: CSARVREGGEQFF

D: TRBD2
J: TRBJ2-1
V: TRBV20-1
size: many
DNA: TGCAGTGCTAGTCCCCTAGCGGGGGGGCCGAATGAGCAGTTCTTC
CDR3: CSASPLAGGPNEQFF

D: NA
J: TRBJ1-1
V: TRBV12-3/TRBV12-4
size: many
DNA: TGTGCCAGCAGCCCAATGCAGGCCGTCACTGAAGCTTTCTTT
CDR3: CASSPMQAVTEAFF

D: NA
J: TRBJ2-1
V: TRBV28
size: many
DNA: TGTGCCAGCAGTGGGACTCTCAATGAGCAGTTCTTC
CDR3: CASSGTLNEQFF

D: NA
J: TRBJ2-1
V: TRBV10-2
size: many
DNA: TGCGCCAGCAGTGACCCAGGGACCACGACTGAGCAGTTCTTC
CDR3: CASSDPGTTTEQFF

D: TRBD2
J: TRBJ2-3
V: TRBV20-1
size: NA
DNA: TGCAGTGCTAGATTGGTAGCGGGGATCACAGATACGCAGTATTTT
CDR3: CSARLVAGITDTQYF

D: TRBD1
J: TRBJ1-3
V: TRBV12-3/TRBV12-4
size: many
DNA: TGTGCCAGCAGCCAGGGCGGGACAGGGAACACCATATATTTT
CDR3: CASSQGGTGNTIYF

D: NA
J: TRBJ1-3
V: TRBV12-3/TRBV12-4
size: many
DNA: TGTGCCAGCAGTTCCGACGGGGACACCTCTGGAAACACCATATATTTT
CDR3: CASSSDGDTSGNTIYF

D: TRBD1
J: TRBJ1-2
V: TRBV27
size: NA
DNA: TGTGCCAGCGCCCTGGTGCAGGGGGGTTTCGATGGCTACACCTTC
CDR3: CASALVQGGFDGYTF

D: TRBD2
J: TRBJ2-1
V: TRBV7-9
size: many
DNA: TGTGCCAGCAGCTCTAGCGGGAGGGCAGTCTACAATGAGCAGTTCTTC
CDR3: CASSSSGRAVYNEQFF

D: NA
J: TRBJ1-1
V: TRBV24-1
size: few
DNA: TGTGCCACCAGGTCCGGGCGGGGGACTGAAGCTTTCTTT
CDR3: CATRSGRGTEAFF

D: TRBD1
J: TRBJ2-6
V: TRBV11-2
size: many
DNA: TGTGCCAGCAGCTGGGACAGGGGGGTCTCTGGGGCCAACGTCCTGACTTTC
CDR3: CASSWDRGVSGANVLTF

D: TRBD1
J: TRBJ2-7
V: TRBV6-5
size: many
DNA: TGTGCCAGCAGTTATTCTGACAGGGGCTACGAGCAGTACTTC
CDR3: CASSYSDRGYEQYF

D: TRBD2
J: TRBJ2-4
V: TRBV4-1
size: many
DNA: TGCGCCAGCAGCCCAAGGCTAGCGGGAAACAAAAACATTCAGTACTTC
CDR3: CASSPRLAGNKNIQYF

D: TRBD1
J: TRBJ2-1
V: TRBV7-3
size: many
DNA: TGTGCCAGCAGCTTTACGTTACAGGGGGCGCCTGAGCAGTTCTTC
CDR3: CASSFTLQGAPEQFF

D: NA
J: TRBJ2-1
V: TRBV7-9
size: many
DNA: TGTGCCAGCAGGGTTAACAATGAGCAGTTCTTC
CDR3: CASRVNNEQFF

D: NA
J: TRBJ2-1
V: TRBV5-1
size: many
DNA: TGCGCCAGCAGCCTTCTTAACCAGGGTATAGGTAACAATGAGCAGTTCTTC
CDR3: CASSLLNQGIGNNEQFF

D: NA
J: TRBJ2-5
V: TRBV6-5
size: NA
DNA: TGTGCCAGCACCAGACCCGGGACCCAAGAGACCCAGTACTTC
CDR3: CASTRPGTQETQYF

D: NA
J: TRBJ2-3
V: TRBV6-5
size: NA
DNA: TGTGCCAACAGTCCCCAAAGGGGCTTTAGCACAGATACGCAGTATTTT
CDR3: CANSPQRGFSTDTQYF

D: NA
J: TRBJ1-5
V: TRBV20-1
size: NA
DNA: TGCAGTGCTAGAAAAGGGGCCAATCAGCCCCAGCATTTT
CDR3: CSARKGANQPQHF

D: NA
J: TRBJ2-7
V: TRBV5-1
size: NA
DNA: TGCGCCAGCAGCGCAGAAGAGACTGGCTACGAGCAGTACTTC
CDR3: CASSAEETGYEQYF

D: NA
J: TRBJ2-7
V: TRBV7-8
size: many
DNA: TGTGCCAGCAGCTTAGGATCGGCAGGGGACTACGAGCAGTACTTC
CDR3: CASSLGSAGDYEQYF

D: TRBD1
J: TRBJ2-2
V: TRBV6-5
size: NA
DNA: TGTGCCAGCGGACAGGGGGACGGGGAGCTGTTTTTT
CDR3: CASGQGDGELFF

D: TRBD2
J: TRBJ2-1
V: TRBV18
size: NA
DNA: TGTGCCAGCTCACCACTACTAGCGGTTTACAATGAGCAGTTCTTC
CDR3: CASSPLLAVYNEQFF

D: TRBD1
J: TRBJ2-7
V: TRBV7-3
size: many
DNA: TGTGCCAGCAGCTTAGGGACAGGGTTTTCGGGCGAGCAGTACTTC
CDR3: CASSLGTGFSGEQYF

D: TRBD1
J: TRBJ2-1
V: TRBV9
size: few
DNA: TGTGCCAGCACCGGGCCGGGACAGGGTGGTAATGAGCAGTTCTTC
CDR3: CASTGPGQGGNEQFF

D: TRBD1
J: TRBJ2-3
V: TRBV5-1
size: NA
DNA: TGCGCCAGCAGCTCGGGACAGGGGCTGGATACGCAGTATTTT
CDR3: CASSSGQGLDTQYF

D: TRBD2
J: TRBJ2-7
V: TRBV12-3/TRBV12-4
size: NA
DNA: TGTGCCCGCAGTTTAGCGGGAGGCCTCTCCTACGAGCAGTACTTC
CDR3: CARSLAGGLSYEQYF

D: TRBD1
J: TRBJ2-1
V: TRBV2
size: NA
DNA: TGTGCCAGAGGCGGGACAGGGGGCCTCAATGAGCAGTTCTTC
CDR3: CARGGTGGLNEQFF

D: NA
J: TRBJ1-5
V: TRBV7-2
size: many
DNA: TGTGCCAGCAGCTTAGCAGGGTTTGGTCAGCCCCAGCATTTT
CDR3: CASSLAGFGQPQHF

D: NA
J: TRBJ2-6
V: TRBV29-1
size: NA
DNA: TGCAGCGTTGCCGGGGTTGGGGCCAACGTCCTGACTTTC
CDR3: CSVAGVGANVLTF

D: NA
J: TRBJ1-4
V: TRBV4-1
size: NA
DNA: TGTGCCAGCAGCCCTATTGAAGGGGCTAATGAAAAACTGTTTTTT
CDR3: CASSPIEGANEKLFF

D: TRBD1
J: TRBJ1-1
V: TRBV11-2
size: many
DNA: TGTGCCAGCAGCTTAAAAACCGGGACAGGGGTCGGCTATGAAGCTTTCTTT
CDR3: CASSLKTGTGVGYEAFF

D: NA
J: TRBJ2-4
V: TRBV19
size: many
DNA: TGTGCCAGTAGTATAGCAGGGGCCAAAAACATTCAGTACTTC
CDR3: CASSIAGAKNIQYF